This passage covers 30 T cell receptor beta chains from one sample sequenced in a study of T cells in Graves' hyperthyroidism and ophthalmopathy. RNA transcripts were the template for amplifying TCR beta CDR3 regions. In the first-round RT-PCR of the TCR CDR3, the HTBI primer set was used. TCRdb itself ran the multiplex PCR reads through MiXCR, one entry per CDR3 protein. The table lists about 210,000 distinct CDR3 sequences, over 15% of them singletons. The source material was blood. Receptors were obtained from a man in his fifties with Graves' hyperthyroidism.

V gene TRBV5-1 combines with J gene TRBJ1-4, with a tentative D call TRBD1 (5 bases). The CDR3 extends over 14 amino acids. The germline V gene encodes CDR1 SGHRS and CDR2 YFSETQ. Trimming stripped 0 bases from V and 6 bases from J, with 9 bases between. CDR3 region: CASSLDGADEKLFF. CDR3 sequence (DNA): TGCGCCAGCAGCTTGGACGGGGCTGATGAAAAACTGTTTTTT. The variable domain in full, with the rest retrieved from reference TRBV5-1 and TRBJ1-4, is KAGVTQTPRYLIKTRGQQVTLSCSPISGHRSVSWYQQTPGQGLQFLFEYFSETQRNKGNFPGRFSGRQFSNSRSEMNVSTLELGDSALYLCASSLDGADEKLFFGSGTQLSVL.

The rearrangement joins TRBV24-1 to TRBJ2-3; D perhaps matches TRBD2 (7 bases). This CDR3 is 17 amino acids long. CDR1 and CDR2 (germline): KGHDR, SFDVKD. The V end was cut by 3 bases, the J end by 2 bases, with 17 bases between. CDR3 bases: TGTGCCACCAGTGATCCTCGAGGGAGGGGACACACAGATACGCAGTATTTT. Translating it yields CATSDPRGRGHTDTQYF.

This clonotype was recorded many times. The DNA for the CDR3 is TGCAGCGTTGAATGGCGGACCTCCTACAATGAGCAGTTCTTC. Translation: CSVEWRTSYNEQFF. This chain links TRBV29-1 with TRBJ2-1; D is ambiguous. Trimming stripped 2 bases from V and 0 bases from J, with 8 bases between. Germline V lookup: CDR1 SQVTM, CDR2 ANQGSEA. The CDR3 runs to 14 residues.

The CDR3 here is CASRRRDYYNEQFF. The DNA of the CDR3 is TGTGCCAGTAGGCGCCGGGACTACTACAATGAGCAGTTCTTC. The chain combines TRBV19 with TRBJ2-1; TRBD2 agrees at 7 bases. The V gene end was trimmed by 6 bases and the J gene end by 3 bases; junction bases not matched to a gene: 5. The CDR3 is 14 amino acids. Germline CDR1 LNHDA, CDR2 SQIVND (reference sequence).

This clonotype was observed many times. The chain employs TRBV11-2 and TRBJ2-1; D ambiguous. With 7 bases removed from V and 5 bases from J, the gap between germline ends came to 12 bases. Germline CDR1 is SGHAT and CDR2 is FQNNGV. This CDR3 is built from 13 residues. CDR3 bases: TGTGCCAGCACCCTAGGGCTGAACAATGAGCAGTTCTTC. It encodes CASTLGLNNEQFF. The full variable domain, in which reference TRBV11-2 and TRBJ2-1 provide the parts outside the CDR3, is EAGVAQSPRYKIIEKRQSVAFWCNPISGHATLYWYQQILGQGPKLLIQFQNNGVVDDSQLPKDRFSAERLKGVDSTLKIQPAKLEDSAVYLCASTLGLNNEQFFGPGTRLTVL.

This clonotype appeared a few times. J is TRBJ1-3 and V is TRBV6-1; 7 nucleotides agree with TRBD1. The trim removed 7 bases at V and 0 bases at J, leaving 9 bases unmatched. CDR3 length: 16 residues. Germline V gene lookup returns CDR1 MNHNS and CDR2 SASEGT. CDR3 region: CASNRDSNLSGNTIYF. CDR3 DNA sequence: TGTGCCAGCAATCGGGACAGCAACCTCTCTGGAAACACCATATATTTT.

The sample holds a few counts of this clonotype. The V gene is TRBV27, the J gene TRBJ2-3; D might be TRBD1 (6 bases). The CDR3 is made up of 13 amino acids. V lost 7 bases, J lost 5 bases, and 13 bases lay in between. Germline CDR1 MNHEY, CDR2 SMNVEV (reference sequence). The chain's CDR3 is CASKGELEDTQYF. CDR3 DNA sequence: TGTGCCAGCAAGGGGGAATTGGAAGATACGCAGTATTTT.

This clonotype was detected ten times or more. This chain joins TRBV29-1 and TRBJ2-1, with 8 nucleotides matching TRBD1. CDR3 length: 12 residues. The germline V gene has CDR1 SQVTM and CDR2 ANQGSEA. V trimming: 6 bases; J trimming: 7 bases; junction bases outside the gene matches: 5. The CDR3 bases are TGCAGCGTCGGACAGGGATGGAATGAGCAGTTCTTC. Translation gives CSVGQGWNEQFF.

V gene TRBV12-3 or TRBV12-4 combines with J gene TRBJ2-7; the match to TRBD1 covers 10 bases. J gave up 5 bases and V 5 bases, and 3 bases lay outside the gene matches. This CDR3 has 13 residues. The CDR3 DNA reads TGTGCCAGCAGTCGGGACAGGGGAAACGAGCAGTACTTC. Encoded protein: CASSRDRGNEQYF.

This clonotype has only one observation. The chain couples TRBV28 to TRBJ1-4, with D hard to call. CDR3 size: 12 residues. V lost 5 bases, J lost 8 bases, and 9 bases lay in between. The germline gives CDR1 MDHEN, CDR2 SYDVKM. DNA of the CDR3: TGTGCCAGCAGTGATCAGACCGAAAAACTGTTTTTT. It encodes CASSDQTEKLFF.

This clonotype was counted many times. The CDR3 loop reads CSARRRLSNEQFF. In nucleotides, the CDR3 is TGCAGTGCTAGGAGAAGGCTATCAAATGAGCAGTTCTTC. V is TRBV20-1 and J is TRBJ2-1; D gene uncertain. CDR1 is DFQATT, CDR2 SNEGSKA, per germline (reference sequence). V lost 3 bases, J lost 7 bases, and 13 bases lay in between. The CDR3 runs 13 residues.

Of note for this clonotype: This could be a read error, since a much larger clone is one nucleotide away. J is TRBJ2-1 and V is TRBV10-3; D is ambiguous. The ends were cut back, 6 bases at V and 0 bases at J, with 12 bases in the middle. The germline V gene has CDR1 ENHRY and CDR2 SYGVKD. The CDR3 is made up of 15 amino acids. This CDR3 is CAISPGIYSYNEQFF. The CDR3 bases are TGTGCCATCAGCCCCGGTATTTACTCCTACAATGAGCAGTTCTTC.

The chain joins TRBV4-1 to TRBJ2-1, with D perhaps TRBD1 (5 bases). CDR1 and CDR2 from the germline V gene are MGHRA and YSYEKL. CDR3 length: 15 residues. The V gene lost 3 bases and the J gene lost 0 bases, with 9 bases spanning the gap. CDR3 in DNA: TGCGCCAGCAGCCAGACAGAACGCTCCTACAATGAGCAGTTCTTC. Protein product: CASSQTERSYNEQFF.

This clonotype has ten or more counts. V is TRBV2 and J is TRBJ1-5; 10 positions agree with TRBD1. CDR3 length: 13 amino acids. Germline CDR1 is SNHLY and CDR2 is FYNNEI. The trim removed 4 bases at V and 7 bases at J, leaving 1 base unmatched. The CDR3 here is CASSADRGQPQHF. DNA of the CDR3: TGTGCCAGCAGTGCGGACAGGGGGCAGCCCCAGCATTTT.

This chain links TRBV6-1 with TRBJ2-1; TRBD1 matches 9 bases. The CDR3 has 15 amino acids. Germline V gene sequence: CDR1 MNHNS, CDR2 SASEGT. The trim removed 2 bases at V and 3 bases at J, leaving 2 bases unmatched. CDR3 in DNA: TGTGCCAGCAGTGAAAAGACAGGGGGCTACAATGAGCAGTTCTTC. Residues: CASSEKTGGYNEQFF.

This clonotype was seen many times. The V gene is TRBV3-1, the J gene TRBJ2-5, with 9 bases matching TRBD1. The CDR3 has 15 amino acids. Trimming took 4 bases from V and 5 from J; bases not matched to a gene: 8. The V gene's germline CDR1 is LGHDT and CDR2 YNNKEL (reference sequence). CDR3 in amino acids: CASSLTTGGLETQYF. DNA of the CDR3: TGTGCCAGCAGCCTCACGACAGGGGGTTTGGAGACCCAGTACTTC.

The chain uses TRBV7-9 and TRBJ2-7; a possible D gene is TRBD1 (5 bases). Trimming took off 2 bases at V and 0 bases at J, with 14 bases between the two ends. The CDR3 spans 16 residues. CDR1 and CDR2 from the germline V gene are SEHNR and FQNEAQ (reference sequence). The CDR3: CASSLYGQGNSYEQYF. CDR3 bases: TGTGCCAGCAGCTTATATGGCCAGGGTAACTCCTACGAGCAGTACTTC.

This clonotype was counted many times. The J gene is TRBJ2-1, the V gene TRBV12-3 or TRBV12-4; 7 nucleotides align to TRBD1. V lost 5 bases and J lost 7; bases outside the gene matches: 17. CDR3 length equals 17 residues. DNA for the CDR3: TGTGCCAGCAGTAGGGACCACACAGGGGTTGGTGGGAATGAGCAGTTCTTC. Amino acid sequence: CASSRDHTGVGGNEQFF.

This clonotype was observed once. The chain is built from TRBV14 and TRBJ2-2, with 10 bases lining up with TRBD2. Germline trimming cut 3 bases from V and 4 bases from J; bases unmatched to any gene: 8. The CDR3 length is 17 residues. Germline loops: CDR1 SGHDN, CDR2 FVKESK. CDR3 nucleotides: TGTGCCAGCAGCCAGATTCGGACTAGCGGCTTCACCGGGGAGCTGTTTTTT. Encoded protein: CASSQIRTSGFTGELFF.

A few counts support this clonotype. The chain links TRBV2 to TRBJ2-3; 7 bases agree with TRBD1. V shed 7 bases and J 7 bases; nucleotides not matched to a gene: 17. The CDR3 sequence is 16 residues long. Germline loops: CDR1 SNHLY, CDR2 FYNNEI. This CDR3 reads CASTRVRTGLSNTQYF. CDR3 nucleotides: TGTGCCAGCACCCGCGTTAGGACAGGATTGTCAAATACGCAGTATTTT.

The chain uses TRBV28 and TRBJ2-7, with 8 bases aligning to TRBD1. The junction had 9 bases not matched to a gene; V was cut back by 5 bases and J by 3 bases. The length of the CDR3 is 15 residues. Germline CDR1 MDHEN, CDR2 SYDVKM. CDR3 DNA sequence: TGTGCCAGCAGTGAGGACAGGGACGAAAGCTACGAGCAGTACTTC. Its translation: CASSEDRDESYEQYF.

A few counts support this clonotype. The chain uses TRBV5-1 and TRBJ2-2, with a weak D call TRBD2 (7 bases). The CDR3 runs to 15 residues. V lost 2 bases to trimming and J lost 5 bases, with 13 bases between them. The germline CDR1 and CDR2 sequences are SGHRS and YFSETQ. The CDR3 protein is CASSFRGAYTGELFF. In DNA, the CDR3 is TGCGCCAGCAGCTTTCGGGGGGCGTATACCGGGGAGCTGTTTTTT.

This clonotype was picked up many times. The rearrangement joins TRBV3-1 to TRBJ2-5; D might be TRBD1 or TRBD2, each matching 5 bases. CDR3 length: 16 amino acids. Germline V CDR1 and CDR2: LGHDT, YNNKEL (reference sequence). V was pared by 2 bases and J by 4 bases, with 17 bases between. Here the CDR3 DNA reads TGTGCCAGCAGCCAATCGGGACCTATCGTTCTAGAGACCCAGTACTTC. Protein product: CASSQSGPIVLETQYF.

This clonotype was recorded at least ten times. This chain joins TRBV20-1 and TRBJ2-3, with TRBD2 identical over 10 bases. V shed 0 bases and J 4 bases; nucleotides not matched to a gene: 4. The CDR3 totals 15 residues. Germline-derived CDR1 and CDR2 are DFQATT and SNEGSKA (reference sequence). DNA of the CDR3: TGCAGTGCTAGAGATAGCAGCGGGAGGGCAGATACGCAGTATTTT. This sequence encodes CSARDSSGRADTQYF.

The chain joins TRBV11-2 to TRBJ2-1, with D maybe TRBD2 (5 bases). The germline V gene encodes CDR1 SGHAT and CDR2 FQNNGV. The CDR3 consists of 12 residues. Trimming pared 5 bases from V and 6 bases from J, leaving 8 bases between. Here the CDR3 reads CASSRTSNEQFF. CDR3 in DNA: TGTGCCAGCAGCCGAACTAGCAATGAGCAGTTCTTC.

As regards this clonotype: A clone one base away is much larger, so this may be a read error. This chain uses TRBV6-2 or TRBV6-3 with TRBJ2-2, with 9 positions matching TRBD1. Per germline, CDR1 MNHEY and CDR2 SVGEGT. The CDR3 contains 13 residues. The CDR3 spells CASSPQRQGEPFF. The CDR3 nucleotides read TGTGCCAGCAGTCCGCAACGACAGGGGGAGCCGTTTTTT.

This clonotype was counted many times. This chain links TRBV28 with TRBJ1-4; a possible D gene is TRBD1 (5 bases). Per germline, CDR1 MDHEN and CDR2 SYDVKM. V lost 5 bases and J lost 8, with 18 bases in between. The CDR3 spans 15 residues. Here the CDR3 reads CASSPQGWEDEKLFF. For the CDR3, the DNA is TGTGCCAGCAGTCCCCAGGGCTGGGAAGACGAAAAACTGTTTTTT.

This clonotype was seen ten or more times. This rearrangement joins TRBV28 to TRBJ2-1, with D perhaps TRBD1 (5 bases). The germline V and J ends were trimmed by 3 bases and 4 bases, with 19 bases remaining between them. Germline CDR1 MDHEN, CDR2 SYDVKM. The CDR3 sequence is 17 residues long. CDR3 sequence (DNA): TGTGCCAGCAGTTTTGGAATAGGGCAGGGTGATTACAATGAGCAGTTCTTC. Translation gives CASSFGIGQGDYNEQFF.

Concerning this clonotype: Sequence at one end of the junction differs from germline and may be a read error. The chain employs TRBV6-5 and TRBJ2-1; 8 bases are shared with TRBD2. From germline, CDR1 is MNHEY and CDR2 SVGAGI. CDR3 length equals 16 residues. CDR3: CASSTTSGPMYNEQSF. DNA for the CDR3: TGTGCCAGCAGTACTACTAGCGGACCAATGTACAATGAGCAGTCCTTC.

Ten or more counts support this clonotype. The chain uses TRBV7-3 and TRBJ1-1; TRBD1 aligns across 9 bases. The CDR3 is 14 amino acids. The V and J ends lost 5 bases and 6 bases, in that order; junction bases with no gene match: 7. The germline CDR1 and CDR2 sequences are SGHTA and FQGTGA. The CDR3 is CASSIRQGVPEAFF. CDR3 bases: TGTGCCAGCAGCATTAGACAGGGGGTCCCTGAAGCTTTCTTT. Looking up the rest from reference TRBV7-3 and TRBJ1-1 gives the full variable domain: GAGVSQTPSNKVTEKGKYVELRCDPISGHTALYWYRQSLGQGPEFLIYFQGTGAADDSGLPNDRFFAVRPEGSVSTLKIQRTERGDSAVYLCASSIRQGVPEAFFGQGTRLTVV.